Below, 19 T cell receptor beta chains from the same sample are listed, as sequenced in a study of blood T cell repertoires in COVID-19. Assay: immunoSEQ multiplex PCR; the TCRdb copy retains only in-frame clones and omits some. Found here are around 500,000 clones, around nine tenths of them singletons; the top ten hold 1.8%. Sequencing input: PBMCs or T cells enriched from blood (not recorded which). These receptors were obtained from a woman in her thirties or forties who had recovered from COVID-19.

The chain joins TRBV19 to TRBJ1-2; TRBD1 might be the D (6 bases). The CDR3 runs 14 residues. Germline-derived CDR1 and CDR2 are LNHDA and SQIVND (reference sequence). With 7 bases removed from V and 1 base from J, the gap between germline ends came to 13 bases. CDR3 sequence: CASNTPGVNYGYTF. CDR3 in DNA: TGTGCCAGTAATACCCCAGGGGTTAACTATGGCTACACCTTC.

This rearrangement joins TRBV24-1 to TRBJ2-2, with 9 nucleotides matching TRBD2. With 4 bases clipped from V and 4 bases from J, the junction kept 6 bases outside the gene matches. The CDR3 consists of 16 residues. Germline CDR1 is KGHDR and CDR2 is SFDVKD. The CDR3: CATSDPRREGTGELFF. In nucleotides, the CDR3 is TGTGCCACCAGTGACCCCAGGCGGGAGGGCACCGGGGAGCTGTTTTTT.

CDR3 amino acids: CASSEPGLPDTQYF. The CDR3 nucleotides are TGCGCCAGCAGTGAACCAGGGTTGCCAGATACGCAGTATTTT. The rearrangement uses TRBV10-2 and TRBJ2-3, with D possibly matching TRBD1 (5 bases). In germline, CDR1 is WSHSY, CDR2 SAAADI. The V gene lost 3 bases and the J gene lost 4 bases, with 11 bases spanning the gap. This CDR3 contains 14 residues.

The chain uses TRBV9 and TRBJ1-3; D is ambiguous. Trimming shortened V by 0 bases and J by 0 bases, and 13 bases separated the two germline ends. Germline assignment: CDR1 SGDLS and CDR2 YYNGEE. There are 17 residues in the CDR3. The CDR3 bases are TGTGCCAGCAGCGTAGCTACGGGGTCCGGCTCTGGAAACACCATATATTTT. It is translated as CASSVATGSGSGNTIYF. Supplemented by reference TRBV9 and TRBJ1-3, the full variable domain reads DSGVTQTPKHLITATGQRVTLRCSPRSGDLSVYWYQQSLDQGLQFLIQYYNGEERAKGNILERFSAQQFPDLHSELNLSSLELGDSALYFCASSVATGSGSGNTIYFGEGSWLTVV.

As for this clone: This sample also contains other DNA sequences that code for the same CDR3. The chain recombines TRBV10-3 with TRBJ2-1, with D unresolved. This CDR3 is 14 amino acids long. In germline, CDR1 is ENHRY, CDR2 SYGVKD. Trimming cost V 4 bases and J 0 bases, with 7 bases left between them. The CDR3 sequence is CAISGGGSYNEQFF. The CDR3 region has the DNA TGTGCCATCAGTGGCGGTGGCTCCTACAATGAGCAGTTCTTC.

This rearrangement joins TRBV5-1 to TRBJ1-5, with 8 bases lining up with TRBD1. The ends lost 4 bases at V and 5 bases at J; junction bases unmatched: 11. CDR1 and CDR2 from the germline V gene are SGHRS and YFSETQ. CDR3 length: 16 residues. The CDR3 nucleotides read TGCGCCAGCAGCCCAGGACAGGGTGAGGCCCATCAGCCCCAGCATTTT. Translating it yields CASSPGQGEAHQPQHF.

The chain is built from TRBV7-8 and TRBJ1-6; no definite D call. There are 15 residues in the CDR3. Germline V lookup: CDR1 SGHVS, CDR2 FQNEAQ. Trimming removed 7 bases at V and 5 bases at J, with 15 bases between. The CDR3 loop is CASTMSIRHNSPLHF. The CDR3 DNA sequence: TGTGCCAGCACCATGAGCATACGCCATAATTCACCCCTCCACTTT.

This chain joins TRBV28 and TRBJ2-5; tentative D call: TRBD2 (5 bases). V was trimmed by 7 bases and J by 2 bases, leaving 20 bases between them. Germline CDR1 reads MDHEN; CDR2 reads SYDVKM. This CDR3 is 16 amino acids long. CDR3 protein: CASTQTGLGRQETQYF. DNA for the CDR3: TGTGCCAGCACTCAAACCGGACTGGGCAGACAAGAGACCCAGTACTTC.

The chain joins TRBV7-2 to TRBJ1-5; perhaps TRBD1 as D (5 bases). The V end was cut by 1 base, the J end by 3 bases, with 10 bases between. The CDR3 is made up of 15 amino acids. Germline V gene lookup returns CDR1 SGHTA and CDR2 FQGNSA. This chain's CDR3 is CASSLGGGNNQPQHF. CDR3 nucleotides: TGTGCCAGCAGCTTAGGTGGGGGGAACAATCAGCCCCAGCATTTT.

This clone was detected only once. This chain uses TRBV3-1 (or the pseudogene TRBV3-2) with TRBJ1-3, with 8 bases identical to TRBD1. Per germline, CDR1 LGHDT and CDR2 YNNKEL (reference sequence). The CDR3 consists of 17 residues. V lost 0 bases to trimming and J lost 0 bases; unmatched junction nucleotides: 4. In nucleotides, the CDR3 is TGTGCCAGCAGCCAAGATTTTCAGGGGGCCTCTGGAAACACCATATATTTT. Translating it yields CASSQDFQGASGNTIYF.

J is TRBJ1-1 and V is TRBV29-1; 9 bases align to TRBD1. The germline V gene encodes CDR1 SQVTM and CDR2 ANQGSEA. CDR3 size: 13 residues. The ends lost 8 bases at V and 5 bases at J; junction bases unmatched: 9. CDR3 residues: CSSVGQGWTEAFF. The CDR3 DNA is TGCAGCTCAGTGGGACAGGGTTGGACTGAAGCTTTCTTT.

The rearrangement links TRBV30 to TRBJ1-3; perhaps TRBD1 as D (5 bases). V lost 4 bases, J lost 4 bases, and 17 bases lay in between. The germline CDR1 and CDR2 sequences are GTSNPN and SVGIG (reference sequence). This CDR3 spans 15 amino acids. CDR3 nucleotides: TGTGCCTGGACCCGCGGCGGAGGGACCGGAAACACCATATATTTT. Encoded protein: CAWTRGGGTGNTIYF.

The chain employs TRBV18 and TRBJ1-2; D is uncertain. V was trimmed by 3 bases and J by 8 bases, leaving 19 bases between them. The length of the CDR3 is 15 residues. Germline V CDR1 and CDR2: KGHSH, LQKENI. The chain's CDR3 is CASSPTLTVAEGYTF. DNA of the CDR3: TGTGCCAGCTCACCTACGTTGACTGTGGCGGAAGGCTACACCTTC. Variable domain in full (rest from reference TRBV18 and TRBJ1-2): NAGVMQNPRHLVRRRGQEARLRCSPMKGHSHVYWYRQLPEEGLKFMVYLQKENIIDESGMPKERFSAEFPKEGPSILRIQQVVRGDSAAYFCASSPTLTVAEGYTFGSGTRLTVV.

The V call is TRBV19, the J call TRBJ1-4, with TRBD1 matching 9 bases. The J segment lost 0 bases and the V segment lost 5 bases, leaving 10 bases of the junction unmatched. The V gene's germline CDR1 is LNHDA and CDR2 SQIVND (reference sequence). The CDR3 is 18 amino acids. The CDR3 DNA follows: TGTGCCAGTAGTCGTTATGGACAGGGGACTGCAACTAATGAAAAACTGTTTTTT. Translation: CASSRYGQGTATNEKLFF.

Concerning this clone itself: Other DNA sequences in the sample encode the same CDR3. The chain is built from TRBV27 and TRBJ1-1, with 8 bases identical to TRBD1. CDR3 length equals 15 residues. Unmatched junction bases numbered 1, after V lost 0 bases and J lost 1 base. Germline CDR1 and CDR2: MNHEY and SMNVEV (reference sequence). Here the CDR3 reads CASSLSGTGNTEAFF. CDR3 sequence (DNA): TGTGCCAGCAGTTTATCCGGGACAGGGAACACTGAAGCTTTCTTT.

This CDR3 reads CASSLLDRNTEAFF. For the CDR3, the DNA is TGTGCCAGCAGCCTCCTGGACAGGAACACTGAAGCTTTCTTT. The genes are TRBV28 and TRBJ1-1, with D maybe TRBD1 (6 bases). The CDR3 runs to 14 residues. Germline assignment: CDR1 MDHEN and CDR2 SYDVKM. The V end lost 6 bases, the J end lost 1 base, and 12 bases lay between the germline ends.

The CDR3 region is CASSPSTGYSYEQYF. The CDR3 DNA is TGCGCCAGCAGCCCCTCGACGGGGTACTCCTACGAGCAGTACTTC. V and J are TRBV4-1 and TRBJ2-7; a possible D gene is TRBD2 (5 bases). V lost 4 bases to trimming and J lost 0 bases, with 13 bases between them. The germline gives CDR1 MGHRA, CDR2 YSYEKL. The CDR3 has 15 amino acids.

The rearrangement joins TRBV25-1 to TRBJ1-5, with D perhaps matching TRBD1 (6 bases). The CDR3 covers 16 residues. CDR1 and CDR2 from the germline V gene are MGHDK and SYGVNS. V lost 2 bases and J 3 bases, leaving 14 bases between the germline ends. Written as DNA, the CDR3 is TGTGCCAGCAGTGAACGTGCCAGGGGCATCAATCAGCCCCAGCATTTT. It is translated as CASSERARGINQPQHF.

This clone came up once. The rearrangement links TRBV5-1 to TRBJ2-5; TRBD2 matches at 12 bases. Losses at the gene ends were 5 bases for V and 2 bases for J; bases not matched to a gene: 4. Looked up from germline, CDR1 is SGHRS and CDR2 is YFSETQ. The CDR3 is 15 residues long. The CDR3 sequence: CASRLTSGRQETQYF. The CDR3 bases are TGCGCCAGCAGGTTAACTAGCGGGAGGCAAGAGACCCAGTACTTC.